This entry concerns a single T cell receptor (beta chain). What it recognizes is unknown. One end of the junction does not line up with germline, which may come from a read error. The data derive from a study of T-cell memory formation after mild COVID-19. Study-level results: Shrinking CD4+ clones resided mostly in CM and EM, and CD8+ ones in EMRA. Some clones that responded were present in memory (sampled pre-infection), which suggests cross-reactive memory joined.

Each CDR3 protein is one row after TCRdb ran MiXCR on the 5' RACE reads. The sample lists some 88,000 distinct CDR3 sequences, around 25% occurring once. Germline V lookup: CDR1 LNHNV, CDR2 YYDKDF (reference sequence). This CDR3 has 15 amino acids. The TCR sequence derives from a man aged 18 to 30 who had mild COVID-19 (a few samples of this study predate the infection). Cell type and time point are not known. Sequenced: PBMCs or a T cell subset sorted from them (not recorded which). The chain uses TRBV15 and TRBJ2-1, with D maybe TRBD1 (6 bases). This CDR3 reads CATSSDRDTYTEQFF. The CDR3 DNA sequence: TGTGCCACCAGCAGCGACCGGGACACCTACACTGAGCAGTTCTTC.